The subject of this entry is one TCR beta chain. Antigen: not known. Other nucleotide sequences from this sample produce the same CDR3. The CDR3 contains 15 residues. Germline CDR1 MNHEY, CDR2 SMNVEV (reference sequence). The V segment lost 5 bases and the J segment 3 bases; nucleotides outside the gene matches: 6. Healthy HIV-negative adults without recent acute infections or vaccinations served as donors. Some clones are missing from TCRdb's copy, which holds only in-frame ones; the method was immunoSEQ multiplex PCR. The sample includes more than 2 million clones, approximately 95% of them seen just once. This entry comes from a study of shared clonotypes between healthy human individuals. General study points: Memory subsets generally showed smaller estimated richness than naive subsets did.

V usage is TRBV27 and J usage is TRBJ1-5, with TRBD1 identical over 8 bases. Input material: naive CD4+ T cells sorted from blood. Subset meaning: CD45RA+ positively selected. This TCR derives from a man aged 18 to 35 in good health. CDR3 DNA: TGTGCCAGCAGTCTCGGACAGGGCCTCAATCAGCCCCAGCATTTT. Translation gives CASSLGQGLNQPQHF.